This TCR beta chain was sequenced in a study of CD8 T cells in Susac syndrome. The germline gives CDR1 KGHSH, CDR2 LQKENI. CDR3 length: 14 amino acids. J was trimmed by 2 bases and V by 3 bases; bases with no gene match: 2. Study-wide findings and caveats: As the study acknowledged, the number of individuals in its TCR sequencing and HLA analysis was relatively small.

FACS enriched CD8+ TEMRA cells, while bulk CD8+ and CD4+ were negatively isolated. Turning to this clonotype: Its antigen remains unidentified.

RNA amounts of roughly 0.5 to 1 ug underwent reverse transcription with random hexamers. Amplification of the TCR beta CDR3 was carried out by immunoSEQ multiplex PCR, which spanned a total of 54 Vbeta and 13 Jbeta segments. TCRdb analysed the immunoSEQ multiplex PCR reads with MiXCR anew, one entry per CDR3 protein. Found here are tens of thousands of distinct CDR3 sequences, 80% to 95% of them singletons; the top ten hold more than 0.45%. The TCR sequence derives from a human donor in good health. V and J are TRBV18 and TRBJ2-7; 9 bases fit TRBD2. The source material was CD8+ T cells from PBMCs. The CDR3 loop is CASSPSGSPYEQYF. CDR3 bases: TGTGCCAGCTCACCTAGCGGGAGCCCCTACGAGCAGTACTTC.